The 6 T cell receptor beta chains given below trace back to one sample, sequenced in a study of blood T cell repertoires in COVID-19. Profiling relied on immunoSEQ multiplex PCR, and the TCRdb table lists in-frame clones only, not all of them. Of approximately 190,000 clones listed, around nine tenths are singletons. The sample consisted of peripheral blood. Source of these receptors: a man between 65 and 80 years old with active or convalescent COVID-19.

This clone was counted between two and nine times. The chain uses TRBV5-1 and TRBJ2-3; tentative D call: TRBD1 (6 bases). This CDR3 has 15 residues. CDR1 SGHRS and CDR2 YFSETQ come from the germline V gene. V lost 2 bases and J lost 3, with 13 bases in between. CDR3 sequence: CASSFGQFGTDTQYF. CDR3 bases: TGCGCCAGCAGCTTTGGACAGTTTGGAACAGATACGCAGTATTTT.

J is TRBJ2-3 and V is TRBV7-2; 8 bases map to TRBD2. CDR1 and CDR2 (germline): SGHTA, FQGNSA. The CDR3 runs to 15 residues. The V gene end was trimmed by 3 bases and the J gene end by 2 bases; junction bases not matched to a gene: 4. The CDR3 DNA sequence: TGTGCCAGCAGCTTTTCTAGCGGGTTCACAGATACGCAGTATTTT. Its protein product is CASSFSSGFTDTQYF.

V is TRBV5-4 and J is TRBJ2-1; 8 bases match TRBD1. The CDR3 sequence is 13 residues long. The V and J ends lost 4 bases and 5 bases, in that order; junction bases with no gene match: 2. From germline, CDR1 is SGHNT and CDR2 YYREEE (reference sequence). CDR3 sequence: CASSRTGNNEQFF. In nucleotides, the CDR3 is TGTGCCAGCAGCCGGACAGGGAACAATGAGCAGTTCTTC.

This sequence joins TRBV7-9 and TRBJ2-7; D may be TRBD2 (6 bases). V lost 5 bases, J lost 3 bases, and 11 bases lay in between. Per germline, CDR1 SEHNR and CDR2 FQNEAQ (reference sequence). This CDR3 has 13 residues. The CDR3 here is CASSPSGDYEQYF. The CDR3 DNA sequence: TGTGCCAGCAGCCCCTCGGGGGACTACGAGCAGTACTTC.

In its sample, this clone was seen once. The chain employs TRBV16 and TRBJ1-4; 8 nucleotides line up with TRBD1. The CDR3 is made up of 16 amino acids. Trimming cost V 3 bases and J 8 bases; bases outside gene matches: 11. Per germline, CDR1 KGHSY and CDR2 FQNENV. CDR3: CASSHQGGTGREKLFF. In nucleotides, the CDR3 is TGTGCCAGCAGCCATCAAGGCGGGACAGGACGAGAAAAACTGTTTTTT.

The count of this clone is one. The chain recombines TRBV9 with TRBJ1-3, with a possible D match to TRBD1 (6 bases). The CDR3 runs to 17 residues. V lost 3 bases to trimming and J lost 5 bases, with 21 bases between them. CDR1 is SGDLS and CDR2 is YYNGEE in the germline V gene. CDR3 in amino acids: CASSALDRTPTRNTIYF. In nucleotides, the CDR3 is TGTGCCAGCAGCGCCCTCGACAGGACGCCGACTCGAAACACCATATATTTT.